Sequencing of this T cell receptor (beta chain) was carried out in a study of shared clonotypes between healthy human individuals. For the study at large: CD4 naive and CD4 memory each took three plates per donor, while CD8 naive took two and CD8 memory one. Study results and caveats: Sharing across a handful of donors was seen in around 5% of naive CD4 clonotypes. Clonotypes not shared had lower generation probabilities than those common to all four donors.

CD4+ cell separation produced CD45RA+ naive and CD45RA-negative memory subsets. V lost 7 bases, J lost 7 bases, and 15 bases stayed unmatched. This CDR3 region has 16 residues. Germline V gives CDR1 MDHEN, CDR2 SYDVKM. As to this clone: Its antigen remains unidentified.

Repertoires were generated with immunoSEQ multiplex PCR, while TCRdb's copy carries only in-frame clones and drops some. The table includes under 2.5 million clones, 85% to 95% detected once. The sequence derives from a man aged 18 to 35 in good health. Some clones in this sample may be carry-over from other donors' samples. The chain joins TRBV28 to TRBJ2-7; 11 bases are a match to TRBD1. The sample comprised naive CD4+ T cells from PBMCs. The subset is: CD45RA+ positively selected. The CDR3 DNA sequence: TGTGCCAGCAACTTTCTCCCGGGACAGGGGGTTCCAGAGCAGTACTTC. Translation: CASNFLPGQGVPEQYF.